This T cell receptor (beta chain) originates from a study of metastatic and nonmetastatic thyroid tumors. Original methodology: Clinicopathological groups supplied CDR3 differences that were used to build a distant-metastasis classifier for papillary thyroid cancer. TCRdb reanalyzed the PCR reads via MiXCR. None of the V and J calls come from the authors' own analysis; TCRdb made them. The data show approximately 38,000 clones, with roughly 27% seen just once and 8% to 10% held by the top ten. Trimming took 1 base from V and 4 from J; bases not matched to a gene: 8. Germline lookup yields CDR1 DFQATT and CDR2 SNEGSKA (reference sequence). The CDR3 has 15 amino acids. No patient had received any treatment before thyroid surgery.

The gene calls are TRBV20-1 and TRBJ2-7, with 9 nucleotides matching TRBD1. The TCR sequence derives from a female donor with papillary thyroid cancer or a benign thyroid nodule (not recorded which). Some clones in this sample may be carry-over from other donors' samples. Sequenced input: blood. The CDR3 DNA sequence: TGCAGTGCTAGAGCAGGGCCGGGACAGGGTTACGAGCAGTACTTC. Its translation: CSARAGPGQGYEQYF.